These T cell receptor beta chains were read from a single sample in a study of blood T cell repertoires in COVID-19. The data were produced by immunoSEQ multiplex PCR, yet TCRdb's version contains in-frame clones alone and is incomplete. The data show fewer than 250,000 clones, with 70% to 90% seen just once and around 1% held by the top ten. Sequenced material: PBMCs or T cells enriched from blood (not recorded which). The receptors derive from a man over 45 who had been exposed to COVID-19. Each CDR3 is given with its conserved first and last residue. A D gene is named only where the DNA matches it firmly. Expanded clones get a size class; other rows say once, few or many, or leave the size out.

D gene: TRBD1
J gene: TRBJ1-2
clone size: .
CDR3 length: 16
V gene: TRBV27
CDR3 DNA: TGTGCCAGCAGTTTATCTCTCGGGACAGGGGGCAAAGGCTACACCTTC
CDR3 protein: CASSLSLGTGGKGYTF

D gene: .
J gene: TRBJ2-7
clone size: once
CDR3 length: 14
V gene: TRBV7-6
CDR3 DNA: TGTGCCAGCAGCCCCCAGGGTCTGGGATACGAGCAGTACTTC
CDR3 protein: CASSPQGLGYEQYF

D gene: .
J gene: TRBJ2-5
clone size: .
CDR3 length: 14
V gene: TRBV7-9
CDR3 DNA: TGTGCCAGCAGCTTAGGGACAAGCCAAGAGACCCAGTACTTC
CDR3 protein: CASSLGTSQETQYF

D gene: .
J gene: TRBJ1-1
clone size: .
CDR3 length: 11
V gene: TRBV20-1
CDR3 DNA: TGCAGTGGGGGAGACAACACTGAAGCTTTCTTT
CDR3 protein: CSGGDNTEAFF

D gene: .
J gene: TRBJ1-4
clone size: few
CDR3 length: 15
V gene: TRBV9
CDR3 DNA: TGTGCCAGCAGCGTAGCTCCTGACAGGAATGAAAAACTGTTTTTT
CDR3 protein: CASSVAPDRNEKLFF

D gene: .
J gene: TRBJ2-2
clone size: .
CDR3 length: 18
V gene: TRBV6-6
CDR3 DNA: TGTGCCAGCAGTCGGACCCCGGGACATCGGTTCTGGACCGGGGAGCTGTTTTTT
CDR3 protein: CASSRTPGHRFWTGELFF

D gene: .
J gene: TRBJ1-2
clone size: .
CDR3 length: 16
V gene: TRBV18
CDR3 DNA: TGTGCCAGCTCACACACGACAGGAGCCTTAAACTATGGCTACACCTTC
CDR3 protein: CASSHTTGALNYGYTF

D gene: .
J gene: TRBJ1-1
clone size: .
CDR3 length: 13
V gene: TRBV5-1
CDR3 DNA: TGCGCCAGCAGCTTGGGGGCAGGGTATGAAGCTTTCTTT
CDR3 protein: CASSLGAGYEAFF

D gene: TRBD1
J gene: TRBJ1-2
clone size: .
CDR3 length: 14
V gene: TRBV5-6
CDR3 DNA: TGTGCCAGCAGCCTGATTTGGGACAGCTATGGCTACACCTTC
CDR3 protein: CASSLIWDSYGYTF

D gene: TRBD2
J gene: TRBJ2-3
clone size: .
CDR3 length: 18
V gene: TRBV23-1
CDR3 DNA: TGCGCCAGCAGTCAATCCGGAACTTCCGCGGGAGTGGCAGATACGCAGTATTTT
CDR3 protein: CASSQSGTSAGVADTQYF

D gene: .
J gene: TRBJ2-3
clone size: .
CDR3 length: 18
V gene: TRBV15
CDR3 DNA: TGTGCCACCAGCAGATCAAGTTTTATCAGGGTCGTTGGAGATACGCAGTATTTT
CDR3 protein: CATSRSSFIRVVGDTQYF

D gene: TRBD1
J gene: TRBJ1-6
clone size: .
CDR3 length: 15
V gene: TRBV28
CDR3 DNA: TGTGCCAGCAGTGGACAGGGGGTAGGTAATTCACCCCTCCACTTT
CDR3 protein: CASSGQGVGNSPLHF

D gene: .
J gene: TRBJ2-2
clone size: .
CDR3 length: 15
V gene: TRBV3-1/TRBV3-2
CDR3 DNA: TGTGCCAGCAGCCAAGAGGCAGGGAACACCGGGGAGCTGTTTTTT
CDR3 protein: CASSQEAGNTGELFF

D gene: .
J gene: TRBJ2-7
clone size: .
CDR3 length: 14
V gene: TRBV7-8
CDR3 DNA: TGTGCCAGCAGCCCCCGGCAGGGGGGCTCCGAGCAGTACTTC
CDR3 protein: CASSPRQGGSEQYF

D gene: .
J gene: TRBJ2-1
clone size: few
CDR3 length: 12
V gene: TRBV3-1/TRBV3-2
CDR3 DNA: TGTGCCAGCAGCCAAACAAGCGTTGAGCAGTTCTTC
CDR3 protein: CASSQTSVEQFF

D gene: .
J gene: TRBJ2-7
clone size: .
CDR3 length: 16
V gene: TRBV7-6
CDR3 DNA: TGTGCCAGCAGACCCCGCCCCGGGGGAGACTACTACGAGCAGTACTTC
CDR3 protein: CASRPRPGGDYYEQYF

D gene: TRBD2
J gene: TRBJ2-5
clone size: .
CDR3 length: 14
V gene: TRBV24-1
CDR3 DNA: TGTGCCACCTCCGGGACTAGCGATCAAGAGACCCAGTACTTC
CDR3 protein: CATSGTSDQETQYF

D gene: .
J gene: TRBJ2-1
clone size: few
CDR3 length: 13
V gene: TRBV7-2
CDR3 DNA: TGTGCCAGCAGGTTAGGGGCAAACAATGAGCAGTTCTTC
CDR3 protein: CASRLGANNEQFF

D gene: TRBD2
J gene: TRBJ2-2
clone size: .
CDR3 length: 16
V gene: TRBV5-1
CDR3 DNA: TGCGCCAGCAGCGTCGGACTAGCGGGAGGCACCGGGGAGCTGTTTTTT
CDR3 protein: CASSVGLAGGTGELFF

D gene: TRBD1
J gene: TRBJ1-5
clone size: .
CDR3 length: 16
V gene: TRBV28
CDR3 DNA: TGTGCCAGCAGTTTATGGACAGGGTTTCAAGGTCAGCCCCAGCATTTT
CDR3 protein: CASSLWTGFQGQPQHF

D gene: TRBD1
J gene: TRBJ1-5
clone size: once
CDR3 length: 15
V gene: TRBV19
CDR3 DNA: TGTGCCAGTAGTATGGGACAGGGGCTCAATCAGCCCCAGCATTTT
CDR3 protein: CASSMGQGLNQPQHF

D gene: TRBD1
J gene: TRBJ1-2
clone size: once
CDR3 length: 16
V gene: TRBV27
CDR3 DNA: TGTGCCAGCAGCCCCGGGACAGGGGGCCCTCTATATGGCTACACCTTC
CDR3 protein: CASSPGTGGPLYGYTF

D gene: .
J gene: TRBJ2-3
clone size: .
CDR3 length: 13
V gene: TRBV3-1/TRBV3-2
CDR3 DNA: TGTGCCAGCAGCCAGAGGGGGGGAGATACGCAGTATTTT
CDR3 protein: CASSQRGGDTQYF

D gene: .
J gene: TRBJ1-5
clone size: .
CDR3 length: 14
V gene: TRBV27
CDR3 DNA: TGTGCCAGCAGTTTTTCTAGGCTAAATCAGCCCCAGCATTTT
CDR3 protein: CASSFSRLNQPQHF

D gene: TRBD1
J gene: TRBJ1-1
clone size: once
CDR3 length: 17
V gene: TRBV10-1
CDR3 DNA: TGCGCCAGCAGTGAGTCAGGGACAGGTTCTTACGCTGCTGGGGCTTTCTTT
CDR3 protein: CASSESGTGSYAAGAFF